This TCR beta chain was identified in a study of regulatory T cells in long-lasting Graves disease. Study conclusions and caveats: With persistent disease, TRBV28, TRBJ1-2 and TRBJ2-5 were the favored segments.

The time point was: newly diagnosed GD, antithyroid drugs for less than 3 months. PBMC RNA served as the TCR library source. This clonotype was observed at least ten times. Its matching antigen is unknown. CDR3 regions were amplified by Arm-PCR using iRepertoire HTBI primers to build TCR beta libraries. TCRdb re-derived calls from the multiplex PCR reads in MiXCR, one entry per CDR3 protein. The table lists 680,000 or so distinct CDR3 sequences, approximately 15% of them singletons. There are 14 residues in the CDR3. V was trimmed by 3 bases and J by 10 bases, leaving 16 bases between them. The same sample was also studied in work on T cells in Graves' hyperthyroidism and ophthalmopathy.

Sample: peripheral blood mononuclear cells (PBMCs), taken at new diagnosis, from a patient treated with antithyroid drugs. This sequence originates from a woman in her twenties or thirties with Graves disease. This rearrangement joins TRBV12-3 or TRBV12-4 to TRBJ2-1, with TRBD2 as a possible D gene (5 bases). The CDR3 DNA sequence: TGTGCCAGCAGTTTCTCGGCCGGGGTAGGCGAGCAGTTCTTC. Translation: CASSFSAGVGEQFF.